Presented here are 18 T cell receptor beta chains from one specimen sequenced in a study of CD8+CD57+ T cells in acquired aplastic anemia (dated by TCRdb to between 2017 and 2018). The instrument given in TCRdb is Illumina HiSeq 2000. TCR beta VDJ combination and CDR3 sequence profiling used genomic DNA as the template. The public reads were reprocessed in TCRdb via fastp at Q25 and MiXCR, keeping in-frame beta chains. For every CDR3 protein sequence, its rows merge into one entry that carries the most common genes and DNA. This sample comprises around 200,000 distinct CDR3 sequences, roughly two thirds of them detected only once. Together, the top ten hold roughly 50% of the sample. The patients picked for sequencing were ones in whom flow cytometry had shown an expansion of CD8+CD57+ cells. The sample consisted of sorted CD4+, CD8+, or CD8+CD57+ T cells (not recorded which) from PBMCs. All receptors derive from a human donor with aplastic anemia.

This clonotype has ten or more counts. The CDR3 spells CASSWGLLAGELFF. DNA of the CDR3: TGTGCCAGCAGTTGGGGATTGTTAGCCGGGGAGCTGTTTTTT. The chain uses TRBV6-5 and TRBJ2-2, with D hard to call. V lost 4 bases and J 6 bases, leaving 12 bases between the germline ends. CDR1 and CDR2 (germline): MNHEY, SVGAGI. The CDR3 covers 14 residues.

In its sample, this clonotype was seen once. The chain is built from TRBV15 and TRBJ2-5; 11 bases match TRBD1. In germline, CDR1 is LNHNV, CDR2 YYDKDF (reference sequence). V dropped 3 bases and J dropped 5; count of bases not matched to a gene: 14. This CDR3 is built from 18 residues. This chain's CDR3 is CATSSSRSGQGVWETQYF. CDR3 DNA: TGTGCCACCAGCAGCTCCAGGTCGGGACAGGGGGTTTGGGAGACCCAGTACTTC.

V is TRBV10-3 and J is TRBJ2-7; 8 nucleotides align to TRBD2. From germline, CDR1 is ENHRY and CDR2 SYGVKD. The CDR3 is 16 amino acids. Trimming cost V 4 bases and J 3 bases; bases outside gene matches: 11. CDR3: CAISARGRGAIYEQYF. The CDR3, as DNA: TGTGCCATCAGTGCCCGCGGGCGGGGGGCCATCTACGAGCAGTACTTC.

This clonotype has only a few counts. J is TRBJ2-5 and V is TRBV5-1; 8 positions match TRBD2. This CDR3 is 16 amino acids long. V shed 4 bases, J shed 2 bases, and the junction held 10 bases outside the gene matches. From germline, CDR1 is SGHRS and CDR2 YFSETQ. CDR3 sequence reads: CASSHGRAGGQETQYF. The CDR3 DNA reads as TGCGCCAGCAGCCACGGGAGGGCGGGCGGACAAGAGACCCAGTACTTC.

A remark on this clonotype: The DNA is left out, because the CDR3 cannot be placed on it with certainty; the CDR3 is given as TCRdb lists it. The chain joins TRBV12-3 or TRBV12-4 to TRBJ2-6; the D call TRBD2 from the table was never checked on the DNA. A total of 22 residues make up the CDR3, ends included. CDR3 residues: CASSPKGTGDQPQHFGANVLTF.

This clonotype has just one count. V is TRBV7-8 and J is TRBJ1-5; no firm D call. V lost 3 bases and J 6 bases, leaving 12 bases between the germline ends. The CDR3 runs to 14 residues. Looked up from germline, CDR1 is SGHVS and CDR2 is FQNEAQ. In DNA, the CDR3 is TGTGCCAGCAGCTTTCTATTCCAAGGTCAGCCCCAGCATTTT. Translating gives CASSFLFQGQPQHF.

This chain joins TRBV20-1 and TRBJ2-7; weak D call: TRBD1 (5 bases). Trimming took off 4 bases at V and 2 bases at J, with 12 bases between the two ends. Germline-derived CDR1 and CDR2 are DFQATT and SNEGSKA (reference sequence). The CDR3 consists of 13 residues. CDR3 DNA sequence: TGCAGTGCTACCAACCAGGGAACCTACGAGCAGTACTTC. It codes for CSATNQGTYEQYF.

The rearrangement joins TRBV29-1 to TRBJ1-2, with TRBD1 matching 7 bases. Trimming took 8 bases from V and 4 from J; bases not matched to a gene: 7. The CDR3 runs 12 residues. From germline, CDR1 is SQVTM and CDR2 ANQGSEA. The CDR3 nucleotides are TGCAGCACCTCACAGGGGAGCTATGGCTACACCTTC. Protein: CSTSQGSYGYTF.

The J gene is TRBJ2-5, the V gene TRBV20-1; D unresolved. V lost 3 bases and J 5 bases, leaving 7 bases between the germline ends. The CDR3 consists of 11 residues. The germline V gene has CDR1 DFQATT and CDR2 SNEGSKA (reference sequence). The CDR3 nucleotides are TGCAGTGCTAGTATCGGGGAGACCCAGTACTTC. Its protein is CSASIGETQYF.

To note about this clonotype: No DNA is shown, since the ends of the CDR3 on it are uncertain; the CDR3 is the one TCRdb lists. The chain carries TRBV12-3 or TRBV12-4 and TRBJ2-3; the tabulated D call, TRBD1, remains unverified against the DNA. The CDR3 is 19 residues long, ends included. The CDR3 spells CASSIYLCSANHRGDTQYF.

This clonotype was seen a few times. The V and J genes are TRBV5-1 and TRBJ2-7, with D tentatively TRBD2 (6 bases). Deletions cut 3 bases from V and 2 bases from J, with 15 bases between. The CDR3 loop spans 15 amino acids. Per the germline V gene, CDR1 is SGHRS and CDR2 is YFSETQ. The CDR3 protein is CASSWARDSTYEQYF. CDR3 in DNA: TGCGCCAGCAGCTGGGCCCGGGACTCTACCTACGAGCAGTACTTC.

This clonotype was observed many times. The rearrangement links TRBV24-1 to TRBJ2-3; D gene uncertain. Germline V lookup: CDR1 KGHDR, CDR2 SFDVKD. This CDR3 contains 12 residues. V was trimmed by 3 bases and J by 6 bases, leaving 6 bases between them. CDR3 amino acids: CATSDAWDTQYF. The CDR3 coding sequence is TGTGCCACCAGTGATGCTTGGGATACGCAGTATTTT.

In this sample, this clonotype turned up a few times. The V gene is TRBV15, the J gene TRBJ1-1; tentatively, D is TRBD1 (5 bases). Between the trimmed V and J ends, which lost 5 bases and 3 bases, there was a span of 16 bases. This CDR3 contains 15 residues. Germline V gene lookup returns CDR1 LNHNV and CDR2 YYDKDF (reference sequence). CDR3 loop: CATSVGIGGHTEAFF. The CDR3 DNA reads as TGTGCCACCAGCGTCGGGATTGGGGGTCACACTGAAGCTTTCTTT.

As DNA, the CDR3 is TGCAGTGCTAGTGGTCGGGACTTCGCCTACGAGCAGTACTTC. This gives the protein CSASGRDFAYEQYF. The J gene is TRBJ2-7, the V gene TRBV20-1; D might be TRBD2 (6 bases). The CDR3 has 14 amino acids. Trimming took 3 bases from V and 2 from J, leaving 14 bases between them. Germline CDR1 reads DFQATT; CDR2 reads SNEGSKA (reference sequence).

This rearrangement joins TRBV7-6 to TRBJ1-6; 7 bases map to TRBD1. V gave up 5 bases and J gave up 14 bases; unmatched junction bases: 24. This CDR3 has 18 residues. Looked up from germline, CDR1 is SGHVS and CDR2 is FNYEAQ. CDR3 sequence: CASSPGDSRTPNKGALHF. Written as DNA, the CDR3 is TGTGCCAGCAGCCCCGGGGACAGCCGGACCCCTAATAAGGGAGCCCTCCACTTT.

The genes are TRBV15 and TRBJ1-1; D unclear. Germline CDR1 reads LNHNV; CDR2 reads YYDKDF (reference sequence). Trimming left V 1 base short and J 6 bases short, with 12 bases between. The CDR3 is made up of 14 amino acids. CDR3 bases: TGTGCCACCAGCAGAGGAGCACAAATCGCTGAAGCTTTCTTT. Translating it yields CATSRGAQIAEAFF. Complete variable domain (other parts from reference TRBV15 and TRBJ1-1): DAMVIQNPRYQVTQFGKPVTLSCSQTLNHNVMYWYQQKSSQAPKLLFHYYDKDFNNEADTPDNFQSRRPNTSFCFLDIRSPGLGDTAMYLCATSRGAQIAEAFFGQGTRLTVV.

This clonotype turned up a few times. This chain uses TRBV7-9 with TRBJ2-2; tentatively, D is TRBD2 (5 bases). The CDR3 is 15 amino acids. Germline V gene sequence: CDR1 SEHNR, CDR2 FQNEAQ (reference sequence). The V and J ends lost 3 bases and 1 base respectively, with 9 bases between them. The CDR3 spells CASSLHGGNTGELFF. As DNA, the CDR3 is TGTGCCAGCAGCTTGCACGGAGGGAACACCGGGGAGCTGTTTTTT.

In this sample, this clonotype turned up a few times. The chain couples TRBV9 to TRBJ2-7, with D perhaps assigned TRBD1 or TRBD2 (5 bases each). V was pared by 0 bases and J by 0 bases, with 13 bases between. CDR1 and CDR2 from the germline V gene are SGDLS and YYNGEE. This CDR3 region has 16 residues. For the CDR3, the DNA is TGTGCCAGCAGCGTAGCTAGGGACGGTAGCTCCTACGAGCAGTACTTC. This gives the protein CASSVARDGSSYEQYF.